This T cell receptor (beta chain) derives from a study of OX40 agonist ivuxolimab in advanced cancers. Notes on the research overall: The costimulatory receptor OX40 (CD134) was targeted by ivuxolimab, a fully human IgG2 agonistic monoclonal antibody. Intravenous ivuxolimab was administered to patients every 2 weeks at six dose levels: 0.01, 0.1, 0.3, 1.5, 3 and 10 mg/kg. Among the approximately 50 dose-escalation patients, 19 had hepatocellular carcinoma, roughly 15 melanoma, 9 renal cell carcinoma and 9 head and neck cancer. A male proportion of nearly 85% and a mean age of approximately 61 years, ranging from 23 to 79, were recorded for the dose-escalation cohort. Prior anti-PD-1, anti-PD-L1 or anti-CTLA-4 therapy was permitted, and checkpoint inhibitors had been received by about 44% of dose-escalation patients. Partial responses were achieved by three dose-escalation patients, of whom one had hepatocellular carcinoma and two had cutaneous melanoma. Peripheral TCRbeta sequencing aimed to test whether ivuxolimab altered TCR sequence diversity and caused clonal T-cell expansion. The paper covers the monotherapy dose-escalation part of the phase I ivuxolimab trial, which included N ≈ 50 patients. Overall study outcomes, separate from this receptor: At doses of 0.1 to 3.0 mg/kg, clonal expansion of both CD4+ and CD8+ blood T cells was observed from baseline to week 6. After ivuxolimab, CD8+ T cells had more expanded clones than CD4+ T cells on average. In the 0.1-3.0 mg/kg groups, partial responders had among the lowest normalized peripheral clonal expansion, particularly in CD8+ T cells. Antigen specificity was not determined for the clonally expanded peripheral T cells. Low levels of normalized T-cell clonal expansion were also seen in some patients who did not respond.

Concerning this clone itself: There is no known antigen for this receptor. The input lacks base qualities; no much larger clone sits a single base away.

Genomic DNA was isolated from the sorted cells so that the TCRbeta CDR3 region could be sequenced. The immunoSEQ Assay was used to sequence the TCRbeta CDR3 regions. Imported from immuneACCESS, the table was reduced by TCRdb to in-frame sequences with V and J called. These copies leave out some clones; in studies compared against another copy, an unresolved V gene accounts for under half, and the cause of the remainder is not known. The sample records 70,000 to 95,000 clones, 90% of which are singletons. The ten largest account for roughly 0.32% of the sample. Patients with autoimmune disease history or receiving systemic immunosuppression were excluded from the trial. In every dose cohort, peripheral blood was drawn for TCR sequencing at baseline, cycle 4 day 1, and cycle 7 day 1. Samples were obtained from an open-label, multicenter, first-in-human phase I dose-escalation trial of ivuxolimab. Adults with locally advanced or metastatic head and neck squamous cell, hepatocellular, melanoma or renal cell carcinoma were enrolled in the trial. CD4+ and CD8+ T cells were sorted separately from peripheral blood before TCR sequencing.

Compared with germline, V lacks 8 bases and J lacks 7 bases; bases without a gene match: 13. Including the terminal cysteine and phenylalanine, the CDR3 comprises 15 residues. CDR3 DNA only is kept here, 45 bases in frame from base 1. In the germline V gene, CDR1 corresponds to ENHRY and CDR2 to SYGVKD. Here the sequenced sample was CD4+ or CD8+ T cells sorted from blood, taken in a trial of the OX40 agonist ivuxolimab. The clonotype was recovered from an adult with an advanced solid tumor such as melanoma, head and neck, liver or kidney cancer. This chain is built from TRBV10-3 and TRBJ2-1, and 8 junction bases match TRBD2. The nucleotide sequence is TGTGCCATCGCCACGAATGCGGGGGGTATTAATGAGCAGTTCTTC. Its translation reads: CAIATNAGGINEQFF.